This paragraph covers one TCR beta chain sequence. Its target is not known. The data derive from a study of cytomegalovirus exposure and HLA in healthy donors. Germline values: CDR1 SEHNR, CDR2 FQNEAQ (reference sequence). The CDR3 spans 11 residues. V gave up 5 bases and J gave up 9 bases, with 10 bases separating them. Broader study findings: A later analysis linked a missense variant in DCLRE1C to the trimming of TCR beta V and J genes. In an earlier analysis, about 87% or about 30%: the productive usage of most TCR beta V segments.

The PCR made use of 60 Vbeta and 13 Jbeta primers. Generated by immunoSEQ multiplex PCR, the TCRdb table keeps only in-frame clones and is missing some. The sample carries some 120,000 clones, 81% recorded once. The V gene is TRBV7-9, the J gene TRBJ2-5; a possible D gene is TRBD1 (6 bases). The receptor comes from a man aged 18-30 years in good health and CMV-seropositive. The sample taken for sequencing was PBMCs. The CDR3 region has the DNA TGTGCCAGCAGCAAAGGGGGATCCCAGTACTTC. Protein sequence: CASSKGGSQYF.